This TCR beta chain comes out of a study of immune characterization of retroperitoneal liposarcoma (dated by TCRdb to the late 2010s). Library preparation was by PCR. The instrument given in TCRdb is NextSeq 500. Starting from the raw public reads, TCRdb applied fastp trimming at Q25, assembled clones with MiXCR and retained in-frame beta chains. Every distinct CDR3 protein forms one entry, paired with its most common genes and DNA. For this sample there are about 10,000 distinct CDR3 sequences; 37% appear just once. About a tenth of the sample rests with the top ten. Concerning this clonotype: Its antigen has not been determined. Base qualities are not recorded, but no much larger clone differs from it by a single base.

The source of this sequence is a female donor with retroperitoneal liposarcoma. Sequencing input: tumor tissue.

The CDR3 has the sequence CASSYTQESSYNEQFF. The nucleotide sequence is given as TGTGCCAGCAGTTACACCCAAGAGTCGTCCTACAATGAGCAGTTCTTC. The chain uses TRBV6-1 and TRBJ2-1; the D gene lacks a confident call. The CDR1 and CDR2 encoded by the germline V gene are MNHNS and SASEGT. V lost 5 bases and J lost 1 base; the stretch between them is 15 bases long. The CDR3 numbers 16 residues from cysteine through phenylalanine. The entry retains the CDR3 DNA only, 48 bases that are in frame from base 1.